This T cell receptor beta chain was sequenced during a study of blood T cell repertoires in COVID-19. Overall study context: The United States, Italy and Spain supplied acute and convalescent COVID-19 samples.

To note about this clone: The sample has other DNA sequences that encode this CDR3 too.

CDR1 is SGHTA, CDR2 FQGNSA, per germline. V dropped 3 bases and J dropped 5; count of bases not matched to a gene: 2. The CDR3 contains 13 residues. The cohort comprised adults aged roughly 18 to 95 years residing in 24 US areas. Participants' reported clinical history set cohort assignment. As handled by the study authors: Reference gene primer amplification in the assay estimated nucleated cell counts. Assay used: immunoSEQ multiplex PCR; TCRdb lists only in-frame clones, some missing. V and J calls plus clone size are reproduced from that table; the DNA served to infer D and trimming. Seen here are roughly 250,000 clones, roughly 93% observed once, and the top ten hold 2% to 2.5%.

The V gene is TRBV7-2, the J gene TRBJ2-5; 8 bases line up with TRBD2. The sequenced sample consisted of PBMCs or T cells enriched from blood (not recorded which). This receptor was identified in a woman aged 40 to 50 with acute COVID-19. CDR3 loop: CASSLGGRETQYF. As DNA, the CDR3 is TGTGCCAGCAGCTTGGGCGGGAGGGAGACCCAGTACTTC. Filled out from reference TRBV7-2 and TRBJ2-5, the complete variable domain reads GAGVSQSPSNKVTEKGKDVELRCDPISGHTALYWYRQSLGQGLEFLIYFQGNSAPDKSGLPSDRFSAERTGGSVSTLTIQRTQQEDSAVYLCASSLGGRETQYFGPGTRLLVL.